The present T cell receptor (beta chain) was sequenced within a study of T-cell memory formation after mild COVID-19. General study results and limits: Day 15 to 85 contracting clones showed balanced CD4/CD8; day 15 to 37 expanders favored CD4+.

5'RACE, which relied on constant-segment primers, yielded TCR alpha and TCR beta cDNA libraries carrying sample barcodes and UMIs. TCRdb reprocessed the 5' RACE reads with MiXCR, giving one entry per CDR3 protein. This sample yields 30,000 to 35,000 distinct CDR3 sequences, of which around 8% are seen a single time; roughly 27% belongs to the top ten. This CDR3 comprises 14 residues. Germline V CDR1 and CDR2: LGHNA, YNFKEQ. This clonotype was recorded at least ten times. The antigen is unknown. The clonotype was recovered from a man between 18 and 35 years old who had mild COVID-19 (a few samples of this study predate the infection). Cell type and time point are not known. The chain links TRBV4-2 to TRBJ2-1; D is possibly TRBD1 (6 bases). Sequenced sample: PBMCs or a T cell subset sorted from them (not recorded which). Here the CDR3 reads CATKGESSYNEQFF. CDR3 DNA sequence: TGTGCAACCAAGGGGGAGAGCTCCTACAATGAGCAGTTCTTC.